This entry concerns a single T cell receptor beta chain. Its target is not known. TCRdb recomputed calls from the reads with MiXCR, one row per CDR3 protein. The data show about 740,000 distinct CDR3 sequences, roughly 36% seen once. This specimen belongs to a study of T cell repertoires in cytomegalovirus infection. Study information: Indications of both CMV infection and matching HLA type were provided by public TCR beta signatures. Broader study findings: Clonotypes of TCR beta that were HLA-C-restricted and CMV-specific dominated the ex vivo response.

Germline-derived CDR1 and CDR2 are SGHDN and FVKESK. The V and J ends lost 1 base and 3 bases respectively, with 7 bases between them. CDR3 length: 13 residues. This clonotype originated in a human donor in good health (CMV status not recorded). Some clones in this sample may be carry-over from other donors' samples. Sequenced input: PBMCs. This chain uses TRBV14 with TRBJ2-7; D call uncertain. In nucleotides, the CDR3 is TGTGCCAGCAGCCAAGTTAACAGCTACGAGCAGTACTTC. It is translated as CASSQVNSYEQYF.